The sequence of this TCR beta chain was determined in a study of blood T cell repertoires in COVID-19. Method: immunoSEQ multiplex PCR; TCRdb's copy keeps in-frame clones and lacks some. The data show some 150,000 clones, 84% seen once. This clone was picked up a small number of times. Between the trimmed V and J ends, which lost 7 bases and 3 bases, there was a span of 12 bases. Germline V gene data show CDR1 as MGHDK and CDR2 as SYGVNS. The CDR3 has 14 residues. Material for sequencing was PBMCs or T cells enriched from blood (not recorded which). This chain connects TRBV25-1 to TRBJ1-4, with D tentatively TRBD1 (6 bases). This clonotype was obtained from a woman between 45 and 65 years old who had been exposed to COVID-19. Here the CDR3 DNA reads TGTGCCAGCACCCGAGGGGGAGCTAATGAAAAACTGTTTTTT. This translates into CASTRGGANEKLFF.